This T cell receptor beta chain was identified during a study of blood T cells in healthy people across ages. Study as a whole: About one barcoded beta molecule per two T cells came from capture by template switching. Study outcomes and limitations: Naive T cell percentage showed a strong correlation with TCR beta diversity. It was the long-lived donors that had more naive CD4+ cells and higher diversity than aged donors.

This clonotype was seen just once. Its antigen is not identified. Using a J-beta primer mix together with a sample-barcoded 5' primer, a second PCR was run for roughly 6 to 11 cycles. Each sample provided no less than 2.5 million CDR3-containing paired-end reads. Each CDR3 protein gets one entry after TCRdb re-called the 5' RACE reads with MiXCR. Here the sample spans 700,000 to 950,000 distinct CDR3 sequences, about 42% being singletons. Germline CDR1 is DFQATT and CDR2 is SNEGSKA (reference sequence). The CDR3 consists of 10 residues. The receptor was isolated from a woman aged 55-70 years in good health. Material for sequencing was blood. V gene TRBV20-1 combines with J gene TRBJ2-4; D gene uncertain. The J call may be faulty, since TRBJ2-5 better matches the DNA end. The CDR3 loop reads CSGLGETQYF. The CDR3 DNA is TGCAGTGGTTTGGGGGAGACCCAGTACTTC.